This paragraph covers one TCR beta chain sequence. Profiled with immunoSEQ multiplex PCR; TCRdb holds only in-frame clones, not every one. The data contain over 150,000 clones, 65% to 80% of them singletons. Trimming removed 8 bases at V and 6 bases at J, with 14 bases between. Germline assignment: CDR1 MNHNY and CDR2 SVGAGI (reference sequence). The CDR3 contains 12 residues. The sample belongs to a study of shared clonotypes between healthy human individuals. The sample was memory CD4+ T cells sorted from blood. The subset here: CD45RA-negative fraction. This TCR was recovered from a man under 40 in good health. The V and J genes are TRBV6-6 and TRBJ2-7; D is perhaps TRBD1 (6 bases). The CDR3 DNA sequence: TGTGCCAGCCGCCTAGTAGGGGGCGAGCAGTACTTC. Residues: CASRLVGGEQYF.